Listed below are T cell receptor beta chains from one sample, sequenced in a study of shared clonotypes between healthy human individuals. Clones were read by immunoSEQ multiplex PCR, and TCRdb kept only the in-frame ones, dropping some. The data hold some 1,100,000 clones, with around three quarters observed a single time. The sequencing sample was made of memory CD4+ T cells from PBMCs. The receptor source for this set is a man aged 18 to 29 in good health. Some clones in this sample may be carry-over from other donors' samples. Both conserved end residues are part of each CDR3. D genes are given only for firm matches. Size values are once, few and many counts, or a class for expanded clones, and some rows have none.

CDR3 DNA: TGCGCCAGCAGCTTGTTGGGCAGCCGGGAGACCCAGTACTTC
CDR3 protein: CASSLLGSRETQYF
V gene: TRBV5-1
D gene: .
clone size: few
J gene: TRBJ2-5

CDR3 DNA: TGTGCCAGCAGCTCCCAGATGGGGGCAGAGACCCAGTACTTC
CDR3 protein: CASSSQMGAETQYF
V gene: TRBV7-9
D gene: .
clone size: .
J gene: TRBJ2-5

CDR3 DNA: TGTGCCAGCAGTGGGCCTACGATCTTTAATACGCAGTATTTT
CDR3 protein: CASSGPTIFNTQYF
V gene: TRBV2
D gene: .
clone size: .
J gene: TRBJ2-3

CDR3 DNA: TGTGCCAGCAGCCCTGCGAGCCGGGATGAGCAGTTCTTC
CDR3 protein: CASSPASRDEQFF
V gene: TRBV5-4
D gene: .
clone size: once
J gene: TRBJ2-1

CDR3 DNA: TGCGCCAGCAGCCGCGATGGGACTAGCGGGAGGGTACGCGACAATGAGCAGTTCTTC
CDR3 protein: CASSRDGTSGRVRDNEQFF
V gene: TRBV4-3
D gene: TRBD2
clone size: .
J gene: TRBJ2-1

CDR3 DNA: TGTGCCAGCAGGGCGGAGAAAGGGACACCTACAACCTTC
CDR3 protein: CASRAEKGTPTTF
V gene: TRBV28
D gene: .
clone size: many
J gene: TRBJ1-2

CDR3 DNA: TGCGCCAGCAGCCAGGGTTCCGGGACTAATGAAAAACTGTTTTTT
CDR3 protein: CASSQGSGTNEKLFF
V gene: TRBV4-1
D gene: .
clone size: .
J gene: TRBJ1-4

CDR3 DNA: TGCGCCAGCGGTGGACAGGGCACCGGGGAGCTGTTTTTT
CDR3 protein: CASGGQGTGELFF
V gene: TRBV5-1
D gene: TRBD1
clone size: .
J gene: TRBJ2-2

CDR3 DNA: TGTGCCAGCAGCTTAGTTTCAGGGGACGATCAGCCCCAGCATTTT
CDR3 protein: CASSLVSGDDQPQHF
V gene: TRBV11-3
D gene: .
clone size: .
J gene: TRBJ1-5

CDR3 DNA: TGTGCCAGCAGCCCTGGTGGGGGGCGACGGAACACTGAAGCTTTCTTT
CDR3 protein: CASSPGGGRRNTEAFF
V gene: TRBV5-4
D gene: .
clone size: .
J gene: TRBJ1-1

CDR3 DNA: TGTGCCAGCAGTTACCGTTTCAGGGTTGGCGAAAAACTGTTTTTT
CDR3 protein: CASSYRFRVGEKLFF
V gene: TRBV6-5
D gene: .
clone size: .
J gene: TRBJ1-4

CDR3 DNA: TGCGCCAGCAGCCAGCAAAACAGGGGAAATTGGGAAAAACTGTTTTTT
CDR3 protein: CASSQQNRGNWEKLFF
V gene: TRBV4-3
D gene: TRBD1
clone size: once
J gene: TRBJ1-4

CDR3 DNA: TGTGCCAGCAGGCCACTAGCGGCCTCTAACGAGCAGTACTTC
CDR3 protein: CASRPLAASNEQYF
V gene: TRBV6-1
D gene: TRBD2
clone size: .
J gene: TRBJ2-7

CDR3 DNA: TGTGCCAGCAGCCCGACTAGCGGCAACCAAGAGACCCAGTACTTC
CDR3 protein: CASSPTSGNQETQYF
V gene: TRBV14
D gene: TRBD2
clone size: .
J gene: TRBJ2-5

CDR3 DNA: TGTGCCAGCAGCCTAAGTGGTGGGGATACGCAGTATTTT
CDR3 protein: CASSLSGGDTQYF
V gene: TRBV7-3
D gene: .
clone size: .
J gene: TRBJ2-3

CDR3 DNA: TGTGCCAGCAGTTTCTTTGGGATGGGACAGCCGAACACTGAAGCTTTCTTT
CDR3 protein: CASSFFGMGQPNTEAFF
V gene: TRBV28
D gene: TRBD1
clone size: .
J gene: TRBJ1-1

CDR3 DNA: TGTGCCAGCAGTTTATCATTGTTGGGGCGGAGGGGGAACACTGAAGCTTTCTTT
CDR3 protein: CASSLSLLGRRGNTEAFF
V gene: TRBV28
D gene: .
clone size: .
J gene: TRBJ1-1

CDR3 DNA: TGCGCCAGCAGCCCCCTGGGGCTTGAAAAACTGTTTTTT
CDR3 protein: CASSPLGLEKLFF
V gene: TRBV5-1
D gene: .
clone size: .
J gene: TRBJ1-4

CDR3 DNA: TGTGCCAGCAGTACCACAGGGGCGCGGACCGGGGAGCTGTTTTTT
CDR3 protein: CASSTTGARTGELFF
V gene: TRBV27
D gene: TRBD1
clone size: .
J gene: TRBJ2-2

CDR3 DNA: TGTGCCTGGACTACTTCGGGGGGAACTGAAGCTTTCTTT
CDR3 protein: CAWTTSGGTEAFF
V gene: TRBV30
D gene: .
clone size: few
J gene: TRBJ1-1

CDR3 DNA: TGTGCCAGCAGCATGGCTAGCGGAGGCTTCACAGATACGCAGTATTTT
CDR3 protein: CASSMASGGFTDTQYF
V gene: TRBV7-2
D gene: TRBD2
clone size: .
J gene: TRBJ2-3

CDR3 DNA: TGTGCCAGCGGATGGCCAGCGCGTAATCAGCCCCAGCATTTT
CDR3 protein: CASGWPARNQPQHF
V gene: TRBV6-1
D gene: .
clone size: .
J gene: TRBJ1-5

CDR3 DNA: TGTGCCAGCAGCCAAAAACTAGCGGGAGTAACAGATACGCAGTATTTT
CDR3 protein: CASSQKLAGVTDTQYF
V gene: TRBV14
D gene: TRBD2
clone size: .
J gene: TRBJ2-3

CDR3 DNA: TGTGCCAGCAGCTTTGGACAGGGGTTGTTGGAACTGTTTTTT
CDR3 protein: CASSFGQGLLELFF
V gene: TRBV28
D gene: TRBD1
clone size: .
J gene: TRBJ1-4

CDR3 DNA: TGCAGCGTTGACAGGGGGCGGCTCGGGGCTTTCTTT
CDR3 protein: CSVDRGRLGAFF
V gene: TRBV29-1
D gene: TRBD1
clone size: .
J gene: TRBJ1-1

CDR3 DNA: TGCAACGTTGGTCCTAGCGGGAGTGGGGAGACCCAGTACTTC
CDR3 protein: CNVGPSGSGETQYF
V gene: TRBV29-1
D gene: TRBD2
clone size: once
J gene: TRBJ2-5

CDR3 DNA: TGCGCCAGCAGCTTGGGAGGCAGCTGGAACACCGGGGAGCTGTTTTTT
CDR3 protein: CASSLGGSWNTGELFF
V gene: TRBV5-1
D gene: .
clone size: few
J gene: TRBJ2-2

CDR3 DNA: TGCGCCAGCAGCACAGTGCCGGGTGAAACTGAAGCTTTCTTT
CDR3 protein: CASSTVPGETEAFF
V gene: TRBV5-1
D gene: .
clone size: .
J gene: TRBJ1-1

CDR3 DNA: TGTGCCAGCAGGCTCTATGGCTACACCTTC
CDR3 protein: CASRLYGYTF
V gene: TRBV2
D gene: .
clone size: few
J gene: TRBJ1-2

CDR3 DNA: TGTGCCAGCAGACCCCCGGCCTCTGGGGCCAACGTCCTGACTTTC
CDR3 protein: CASRPPASGANVLTF
V gene: TRBV11-2
D gene: .
clone size: .
J gene: TRBJ2-6

CDR3 DNA: TGTGCCAGCAGCTTAGGGGTCGCAATCGGTCAGCCCCAGCATTTT
CDR3 protein: CASSLGVAIGQPQHF
V gene: TRBV7-2
D gene: .
clone size: .
J gene: TRBJ1-5

CDR3 DNA: TGTGCCACCAGCGGACACAGGGTCGGCGAGCAGTACTTC
CDR3 protein: CATSGHRVGEQYF
V gene: TRBV15
D gene: .
clone size: few
J gene: TRBJ2-7

CDR3 DNA: TGTGCCAGCAGAATTTACAATGAGCAGTTCTTC
CDR3 protein: CASRIYNEQFF
V gene: TRBV6-5
D gene: .
clone size: .
J gene: TRBJ2-1

CDR3 DNA: TGTGCCAGCACCCCGGACATAAGGAACACTGAAGCTTTCTTT
CDR3 protein: CASTPDIRNTEAFF
V gene: TRBV6-5
D gene: .
clone size: .
J gene: TRBJ1-1

CDR3 DNA: TGCAGTGCTAGAAGGTCAGATACGCAGTATTTT
CDR3 protein: CSARRSDTQYF
V gene: TRBV20-1
D gene: .
clone size: .
J gene: TRBJ2-3

CDR3 DNA: TGTGCCAGCAGTTTTAGAGGGGGATATGGCTACACCTTC
CDR3 protein: CASSFRGGYGYTF
V gene: TRBV27
D gene: .
clone size: .
J gene: TRBJ1-2

CDR3 DNA: TGTGCCAGCAGCCCCGGGTCGTATGGGCGTTACGAGCAGTACTTC
CDR3 protein: CASSPGSYGRYEQYF
V gene: TRBV5-6
D gene: .
clone size: once
J gene: TRBJ2-7

CDR3 DNA: TGTGCCAGCAGCTTAGAATGGGGGAGGACTAGCGGGAGGTACGAGCAGTACTTC
CDR3 protein: CASSLEWGRTSGRYEQYF
V gene: TRBV7-2
D gene: TRBD2
clone size: .
J gene: TRBJ2-7

CDR3 DNA: TGCAGCGTTTCCTATGGCGTCAAAGAGACCCAGTACTTC
CDR3 protein: CSVSYGVKETQYF
V gene: TRBV29-1
D gene: .
clone size: .
J gene: TRBJ2-5

CDR3 DNA: TGTGCCAGCAGCCGAGGCACAGGGAGCCACAATGAGCAGTTCTTC
CDR3 protein: CASSRGTGSHNEQFF
V gene: TRBV7-6
D gene: .
clone size: .
J gene: TRBJ2-1

CDR3 DNA: TGTGCCAGCAGCTTCTTAGCAGGGGACTATGGCTACACCTTC
CDR3 protein: CASSFLAGDYGYTF
V gene: TRBV7-9
D gene: .
clone size: .
J gene: TRBJ1-2

CDR3 DNA: TGTGCCAGCAGCCCCCCGGGACAGGGCCTTGAAGCTTTCTTT
CDR3 protein: CASSPPGQGLEAFF
V gene: TRBV7-9
D gene: TRBD1
clone size: .
J gene: TRBJ1-1

CDR3 DNA: TGCAGCGTTGGCAGACTAGCGGACTACGAGCAGTACTTC
CDR3 protein: CSVGRLADYEQYF
V gene: TRBV29-1
D gene: TRBD2
clone size: once
J gene: TRBJ2-7

CDR3 DNA: TGTGCCATCAGTGTAGGGGCCCTGGCGGGAGATGAGCAGTTCTTC
CDR3 protein: CAISVGALAGDEQFF
V gene: TRBV10-3
D gene: TRBD2
clone size: .
J gene: TRBJ2-1